A single sample is the source of the 28 T cell receptor beta chains below, sequenced in a study of human T cells and chemical hapten exposure. Time point indicated: pre-sensitization, week 0. Treatment in this sample: therapeutic diphenylcyclopropenone sensitization with weekly scalp DPC. TCRdb re-called the RACE reads through MiXCR, storing one row per CDR3 protein. The sample has about 350,000 distinct CDR3 sequences, about 5% seen once. The sequencing used whole blood, collected in connection with sensitization to the hapten diphenylcyclopropenone (DPC). These receptors all stem from a woman between 18 and 29 years old with alopecia areata. Some clones in this sample may be carry-over from other donors' samples.

This clonotype was picked up a small number of times. The gene calls are TRBV20-1 and TRBJ2-7; 10 nucleotides match TRBD1. Losses at the gene ends were 2 bases for V and 5 bases for J; bases not matched to a gene: 6. CDR1 DFQATT and CDR2 SNEGSKA come from the germline V gene (reference sequence). CDR3 length: 14 amino acids. The DNA for the CDR3 is TGCAGTGCTAGAACGGGACAGGGGCACGACGAGCAGTACTTC. This sequence encodes CSARTGQGHDEQYF.

V is TRBV7-6 and J is TRBJ2-5, with 8 bases that match TRBD1. With 3 bases clipped from V and 0 bases from J, the junction kept 6 bases outside the gene matches. The CDR3 extends over 16 amino acids. The germline gives CDR1 SGHVS, CDR2 FNYEAQ. The CDR3 sequence: CASSLEGQEYQETQYF. As DNA, the CDR3 is TGTGCCAGCAGCTTGGAGGGACAGGAGTACCAAGAGACCCAGTACTTC.

This sequence joins TRBV5-5 and TRBJ1-2, with D hard to call. CDR1 is SGHKS and CDR2 is YYEKEE in the germline V gene (reference sequence). CDR3 length: 15 amino acids. Trimming cost V 0 bases and J 3 bases, with 12 bases left between them. Written as DNA, the CDR3 is TGTGCCAGCAGCTTGGCACCACGGTTGGACTATGGCTACACCTTC. Translated, it gives CASSLAPRLDYGYTF.

This clonotype was seen at least ten times. The rearrangement links TRBV6-2 or TRBV6-3 to TRBJ2-1; 10 bases align to TRBD2. After removal of 6 bases from V and 4 bases from J, the junction contained 12 bases not matched to a gene. Germline V gives CDR1 MNHEY, CDR2 SVGEGT. CDR3 length equals 17 residues. CDR3 nucleotides: TGTGCCAGCAGACCCCAACTAGTAGCGGGGGGATACAATGAGCAGTTCTTC. It encodes CASRPQLVAGGYNEQFF.

This clonotype was seen repeatedly, ten times or more. The J gene is TRBJ1-2, the V gene TRBV28; 8 bases map to TRBD1. Germline V lookup: CDR1 MDHEN, CDR2 SYDVKM. The V segment lost 1 base and the J segment 6 bases; nucleotides outside the gene matches: 7. The CDR3 runs to 15 residues. The CDR3 sequence: CASSLSLDRAHGYTF. The CDR3 nucleotides read TGTGCCAGCAGTTTATCCTTGGACAGGGCACATGGCTACACCTTC.

There are a few counts of this clonotype. The chain carries TRBV27 and TRBJ2-1; D is perhaps TRBD1 (6 bases). CDR3 length: 14 amino acids. V was cut by 5 bases and J by 5 bases, with 13 bases left in between. The germline gives CDR1 MNHEY, CDR2 SMNVEV (reference sequence). The CDR3: CASSPDRLNNEQFF. DNA for the CDR3: TGTGCCAGCAGTCCGGACAGATTAAACAATGAGCAGTTCTTC.

This clonotype was counted at least ten times. This chain connects TRBV28 to TRBJ2-7; 7 nucleotides match TRBD2. Germline CDR1 and CDR2: MDHEN and SYDVKM. The V and J ends lost 3 bases and 3 bases, in that order; junction bases with no gene match: 2. The CDR3 totals 13 residues. CDR3 amino acids: CASSLPGGYEQYF. Written as DNA, the CDR3 is TGTGCCAGCAGTTTGCCGGGGGGCTACGAGCAGTACTTC. Full variable domain (missing parts from reference TRBV28 and TRBJ2-7): DVKVTQSSRYLVKRTGEKVFLECVQDMDHENMFWYRQDPGLGLRLIYFSYDVKMKEKGDIPEGYSVSREKKERFSLILESASTNQTSMYLCASSLPGGYEQYFGPGTRLTVT.

This clonotype was observed many times. This chain connects TRBV7-2 to TRBJ1-1; possible D gene TRBD1, 6 bases. V was clipped by 3 bases and J by 4 bases, with 21 bases between them. This CDR3 spans 17 amino acids. Germline lookup yields CDR1 SGHTA and CDR2 FQGNSA. The DNA of the CDR3 is TGTGCCAGCAGCTTGCTGGGACACAAAACTTCTGGCACTGAAGCTTTCTTT. Encoded protein: CASSLLGHKTSGTEAFF.

This clonotype was counted many times. The chain employs TRBV5-1 and TRBJ2-1; D may correspond to TRBD1 or TRBD2 (5 bases each). Looked up from germline, CDR1 is SGHRS and CDR2 is YFSETQ. V gave up 0 bases and J gave up 9 bases, with 10 bases separating them. The CDR3 has 13 amino acids. The CDR3 sequence: CASSLDGTGEQFF. The CDR3 coding sequence is TGCGCCAGCAGCTTGGACGGGACGGGTGAGCAGTTCTTC.

This sequence joins TRBV4-2 and TRBJ1-1, with D possibly TRBD1 on 6 matching bases. The V end lost 2 bases, the J end lost 1 base, and 20 bases lay between the germline ends. Germline assignment: CDR1 LGHNA and CDR2 YNFKEQ. The CDR3 length is 18 residues. CDR3 loop: CASSQPAGGPGANTEAFF. The DNA for the CDR3 is TGTGCCAGCAGCCAACCAGCGGGGGGGCCTGGGGCGAACACTGAAGCTTTCTTT.

The chain has TRBV6-2 or TRBV6-3 and TRBJ2-1; TRBD2 agrees at 16 bases. V shed 4 bases and J 9 bases; nucleotides not matched to a gene: 6. Germline CDR1 MNHEY, CDR2 SVGEGT. The CDR3 covers 16 residues. The DNA of the CDR3 is TGTGCCAGCAGTTCGGGACTAGCGGGGGGGCAGGGTGAGCAGTTCTTC. Protein sequence: CASSSGLAGGQGEQFF.

The chain is built from TRBV7-2 and TRBJ2-1; either TRBD1 or TRBD2 may fit D (6 bases each). V gave up 2 bases and J gave up 8 bases, with 16 bases separating them. This CDR3 region has 15 residues. Germline CDR1 and CDR2: SGHTA and FQGNSA. CDR3 residues: CASSLSGTSGYEQFF. DNA for the CDR3: TGTGCCAGCAGCTTAAGTGGGACAAGCGGGTATGAGCAGTTCTTC. The full variable domain, in which reference TRBV7-2 and TRBJ2-1 provide the parts outside the CDR3, is GAGVSQSPSNKVTEKGKDVELRCDPISGHTALYWYRQSLGQGLEFLIYFQGNSAPDKSGLPSDRFSAERTGGSVSTLTIQRTQQEDSAVYLCASSLSGTSGYEQFFGPGTRLTVL.

The V gene is TRBV12-3 or TRBV12-4, the J gene TRBJ2-5; no clear D gene. The CDR3 length is 13 residues. V lost 3 bases and J lost 3, with 8 bases in between. CDR3 sequence (DNA): TGTGCCAGCAGTTTTGTACCAGAAGAGACCCAGTACTTC. Translated: CASSFVPEETQYF.

This clonotype came up many times. The DNA of the CDR3 is TGTGCCAGCAGCTCCGGGACAGGGGTCCTAAGCACTGAAGCTTTCTTT. Amino acid sequence: CASSSGTGVLSTEAFF. The chain combines TRBV7-9 with TRBJ1-1; 10 positions match TRBD1. Per the germline V gene, CDR1 is SEHNR and CDR2 is FQNEAQ (reference sequence). Unmatched junction bases numbered 9, after V lost 4 bases and J lost 4 bases. The CDR3 covers 16 residues.

This clonotype was found a few times. The rearrangement uses TRBV29-1 and TRBJ2-7; TRBD1 agrees at 10 bases. The germline V gene has CDR1 SQVTM and CDR2 ANQGSEA. The V segment lost 2 bases and the J segment 4 bases; nucleotides outside the gene matches: 2. The CDR3 is made up of 13 amino acids. This CDR3 reads CSVEKGQGYEQYF. The DNA for the CDR3 is TGCAGCGTTGAAAAGGGACAGGGGTACGAGCAGTACTTC.

Ten or more counts support this clonotype. This chain connects TRBV12-3 or TRBV12-4 to TRBJ1-6, with D possibly TRBD1 on 6 matching bases. CDR3 length: 15 amino acids. The germline V and J ends were trimmed by 6 bases and 8 bases, with 17 bases remaining between them. The CDR3 sequence is CASSRRGSGDSPLHF. In DNA, the CDR3 is TGTGCCAGCAGCAGAAGGGGGTCCGGGGATTCACCCCTCCACTTT.

This clonotype appeared many times. The chain is built from TRBV27 and TRBJ2-5; tentative D call: TRBD2 (6 bases). Trimming removed 6 bases at V and 5 bases at J, with 22 bases between. This CDR3 spans 16 amino acids. From germline, CDR1 is MNHEY and CDR2 SMNVEV (reference sequence). The CDR3 is CASSTLKGSGRETQYF. CDR3 coding DNA: TGTGCCAGCAGCACACTCAAGGGTTCAGGGAGGGAGACCCAGTACTTC.

This clonotype was observed a handful of times. The chain couples TRBV20-1 to TRBJ2-3, with 8 positions matching TRBD2. CDR3 length: 19 residues. The germline CDR1 and CDR2 sequences are DFQATT and SNEGSKA (reference sequence). V shed 1 base and J 2 bases; nucleotides not matched to a gene: 17. CDR3 nucleotide sequence: TGCAGTGCTAGAGTCGGGCCAAGTAGCGGGGCCACTTACACAGATACGCAGTATTTT. It is translated as CSARVGPSSGATYTDTQYF.

This clonotype was counted a few times. V gene TRBV20-1 combines with J gene TRBJ2-3; TRBD1 might be the D (5 bases). This CDR3 has 13 residues. The V end lost 0 bases, the J end lost 5 bases, and 9 bases lay between the germline ends. Germline CDR1 reads DFQATT; CDR2 reads SNEGSKA (reference sequence). In nucleotides, the CDR3 is TGCAGTGCTAGAGATCACGACAGAGATACGCAGTATTTT. It encodes CSARDHDRDTQYF.

This clonotype came up a few times. CDR3: CASSYRQDAEETQYF. CDR3 nucleotide sequence: TGTGCCAGCAGCTACAGACAGGACGCCGAAGAGACCCAGTACTTC. The rearrangement joins TRBV14 to TRBJ2-5; tentative D call: TRBD1 (6 bases). V was clipped by 5 bases and J by 3 bases, with 16 bases between them. CDR3 size: 15 residues. CDR1 and CDR2 from the germline V gene are SGHDN and FVKESK. Based on the CDR3 plus reference TRBV14 and TRBJ2-5, the full variable domain is EAGVTQFPSHSVIEKGQTVTLRCDPISGHDNLYWYRRVMGKEIKFLLHFVKESKQDESGMPNNRFLAERTGGTYSTLKVQPAELEDSGVYFCASSYRQDAEETQYFGPGTRLLVL.

The CDR3, as DNA: TGTGCCAGCAGCTTGAGGGACATCAGCTACGAGCAGTACTTC. Encoded protein: CASSLRDISYEQYF. The rearrangement links TRBV5-4 to TRBJ2-7, with a possible D match to TRBD1 (6 bases). The germline gives CDR1 SGHNT, CDR2 YYREEE (reference sequence). V lost 1 base and J 3 bases, leaving 11 bases between the germline ends. CDR3 length equals 14 residues.

In the case of this clonotype: This clone may be a read error of a much larger clone one base away. The chain joins TRBV9 to TRBJ2-1, with D tentatively TRBD1 or TRBD2 (5 bases each). In germline, CDR1 is SGDLS, CDR2 YYNGEE. The CDR3 is made up of 13 amino acids. The V gene lost 0 bases and the J gene lost 13 bases, with 14 bases spanning the gap. CDR3 residues: CASSVDSGAEQFF. CDR3 DNA: TGTGCCAGCAGCGTAGACTCCGGGGCGGAACAGTTCTTC. Drawing the rest from reference TRBV9 and TRBJ2-1, the complete variable domain is DSGVTQTPKHLITATGQRVTLRCSPRSGDLSVYWYQQSLDQGLQFLIQYYNGEERAKGNILERFSAQQFPDLHSELNLSSLELGDSALYFCASSVDSGAEQFFGPGTRLTVL.

The genes are TRBV7-2 and TRBJ2-2; the D is unclear. V was pared by 6 bases and J by 5 bases, with 13 bases between. The CDR3 length is 14 residues. Looked up from germline, CDR1 is SGHTA and CDR2 is FQGNSA. The CDR3 bases are TGTGCCAGCAGTTCTGGGGTGGGGACCGGGGAGCTGTTTTTT. As protein: CASSSGVGTGELFF. The full variable domain, in which reference TRBV7-2 and TRBJ2-2 provide the parts outside the CDR3, is GAGVSQSPSNKVTEKGKDVELRCDPISGHTALYWYRQSLGQGLEFLIYFQGNSAPDKSGLPSDRFSAERTGGSVSTLTIQRTQQEDSAVYLCASSSGVGTGELFFGEGSRLTVL.

There are many counts of this clonotype. The genes are TRBV6-5 and TRBJ1-1, with D unresolved. V was pared by 7 bases and J by 1 base, with 16 bases between. The CDR3 sequence is 15 residues long. Germline CDR1 and CDR2: MNHEY and SVGAGI. This CDR3 is CASTHDLGSNTEAFF. The CDR3 DNA reads TGTGCCAGCACCCATGATCTCGGGTCGAACACTGAAGCTTTCTTT.

In this sample, this clonotype turned up many times. V is TRBV11-2 and J is TRBJ2-1; 7 bases are a match to TRBD2. This CDR3 contains 15 residues. V lost 6 bases to trimming and J lost 8 bases; unmatched junction nucleotides: 13. Germline V gene data show CDR1 as SGHAT and CDR2 as FQNNGV. As DNA, the CDR3 is TGTGCCAGCAGTCTATTAAGCGGGGTGTCTGATGAGCAGTTCTTC. Residues: CASSLLSGVSDEQFF.

This clonotype has more than one count but fewer than ten. The chain recombines TRBV9 with TRBJ1-4; D gene ambiguous. The CDR3 totals 17 residues. From germline, CDR1 is SGDLS and CDR2 YYNGEE. The V end was cut by 3 bases, the J end by 0 bases, with 15 bases between. CDR3 residues: CASSAQAAGTTNEKLFF. The CDR3 DNA reads as TGTGCCAGCAGCGCCCAGGCAGCGGGGACAACTAATGAAAAACTGTTTTTT.

This clonotype was detected ten times or more. The J gene is TRBJ1-4, the V gene TRBV9; D remains unclear. The V gene lost 0 bases and the J gene lost 8 bases, with 14 bases spanning the gap. Germline V CDR1 and CDR2: SGDLS, YYNGEE. The CDR3 contains 15 residues. The DNA of the CDR3 is TGTGCCAGCAGCGTAGGAATGGTCTTAGAGGAAAAACTGTTTTTT. Amino acids: CASSVGMVLEEKLFF.

This clonotype was picked up a small number of times. The chain recombines TRBV2 with TRBJ1-6, with D unresolved. Trimming took 2 bases from V and 7 from J, leaving 12 bases between them. The CDR3 is made up of 15 amino acids. CDR1 and CDR2 from the germline V gene are SNHLY and FYNNEI. CDR3 region: CASSELEPPNSPLHF. CDR3 bases: TGTGCCAGCAGTGAATTAGAGCCACCGAATTCACCCCTCCACTTT.